Listed below are T cell receptor beta chains from one sample, sequenced in a study of blood T cell repertoires in COVID-19. Only in-frame clones appear in the TCRdb table, and some are missing; sequencing was by immunoSEQ multiplex PCR. The data contain more than 200,000 clones, approximately 80% of them singletons. The source material was peripheral blood. These TCRs come from a man aged 35-49 years with acute or convalescent COVID-19. The CDR3 runs from the conserved cysteine through the conserved F or W. A D gene is named only where the DNA matches it firmly. A row's size may be missing; if present it is once, few, many or a size class.

cdr3_nt,cdr3_aa,clone_size,v_call,j_call,d_call,cdr3_length
TGTGCCAGCAGCTTGGCAGGGATCCAAGAGACCCAGTACTTC,CASSLAGIQETQYF,once,TRBV5-4,TRBJ2-5,-,14
TGTGCCAGCAGTTTAACCGGGACTCTTGAGCAGTACTTC,CASSLTGTLEQYF,-,TRBV27,TRBJ2-7,-,13
TGTGCCAGTAGTAGGCGGACAGGGGATTATGAAAAACTGTTTTTT,CASSRRTGDYEKLFF,-,TRBV19,TRBJ1-4,TRBD1,15
TGTGCCAGCAGCTCATTAGCGGGAGAGGGTGAGCAGTTCTTC,CASSSLAGEGEQFF,-,TRBV7-8,TRBJ2-1,TRBD2,14
TGTGCCAGCAGAAGCGGGCTAGCGGGAGTTGATACGCAGTATTTT,CASRSGLAGVDTQYF,-,TRBV2,TRBJ2-3,TRBD2,15
TGTGCCAGCAGCCCCTACGGACTCCAAAAATCCTACGAGCAGTACTTC,CASSPYGLQKSYEQYF,-,TRBV7-2,TRBJ2-7,-,16
TGTGCCAGCTCACCAGGGCAGGGTGCTGAAGCTTTCTTT,CASSPGQGAEAFF,-,TRBV18,TRBJ1-1,-,13
TGTGCCAGCAGTTATTCAACTAGCGGGAGCCCCTCGTATGAGCAGTTCTTC,CASSYSTSGSPSYEQFF,-,TRBV6-2/TRBV6-3,TRBJ2-1,TRBD2,17
TGTGCCTGGAGTCTCCCAGGGGCGATGGACACTGAAGCTTTCTTT,CAWSLPGAMDTEAFF,-,TRBV30,TRBJ1-1,-,15
TGTGCCAGCAGTTGGCGGGGAAGACAGTTGCCAGATACGCAGTATTTT,CASSWRGRQLPDTQYF,-,TRBV7-2,TRBJ2-3,-,16
TGTGCCAGTACCGGGACACTGAACACTGAAGCTTTCTTT,CASTGTLNTEAFF,-,TRBV19,TRBJ1-1,-,13
TGTGCCAGTAGTAAAGACAGGGCCCAGCCCCAGCATTTT,CASSKDRAQPQHF,once,TRBV19,TRBJ1-5,TRBD1,13
TGTGCCAGCAGCCAAGATCACAGGGGGACCTACGAGCAGTACTTC,CASSQDHRGTYEQYF,-,TRBV4-2,TRBJ2-7,TRBD1,15
TGCGCCAGCAGCCACAGTTCGGGGAACAGGAACACTGAAGCTTTCTTT,CASSHSSGNRNTEAFF,-,TRBV4-1,TRBJ1-1,-,16
TGTGCCAGCAGTGCCGGAGCGGGAGCCGGCAATGAGCAGTTCTTC,CASSAGAGAGNEQFF,-,TRBV6-4,TRBJ2-1,TRBD2,15
TGTGCCAGCAGTCCCGGGGGGGCCACCGGGGAGCTGTTTTTT,CASSPGGATGELFF,-,TRBV7-9,TRBJ2-2,TRBD2,14
TGTGCCAGCAGTGATGGGAGACTAAATGAGCAGTTCTTC,CASSDGRLNEQFF,-,TRBV2,TRBJ2-1,-,13
TGTGCCAGCAGTTCTACGTGGACAGGGGGCGAGCAGTACTTC,CASSSTWTGGEQYF,-,TRBV28,TRBJ2-7,TRBD1,14
TGTGCCAGCGGGTACGGGTATTGGGATACGCAGTATTTT,CASGYGYWDTQYF,-,TRBV6-5,TRBJ2-3,-,13
TGTGCCAGCAGCTTCGGGACAGTTAACACCGGGGAGCTGTTTTTT,CASSFGTVNTGELFF,-,TRBV9,TRBJ2-2,TRBD1,15
TGTGCCAGCAGAGATGGACAGGCAGCCTCTGGAAACACCATATATTTT,CASRDGQAASGNTIYF,-,TRBV9,TRBJ1-3,TRBD1,16
TGTGCCAGCAGTGGCGGACAGGGGGCGTACGAGCAGTACTTC,CASSGGQGAYEQYF,-,TRBV2,TRBJ2-7,TRBD1,14
TGTGCCAGCAGTACCAGGGGTACGAACACCGGGGAGCTGTTTTTT,CASSTRGTNTGELFF,-,TRBV25-1,TRBJ2-2,-,15
TGTGCCAGCAGTGATAGGAACACCGGGGAGCTGTTTTTT,CASSDRNTGELFF,-,TRBV6-1,TRBJ2-2,-,13
TGCGCCAGCAGCCCGGGGGGGCAGGGAAGCACTGAAGCTTTCTTT,CASSPGGQGSTEAFF,-,TRBV5-1,TRBJ1-1,-,15
TGTGCCAGCAGCGGGACCCTAGCGGGAGGGCCCCACGAGCAGTACTTC,CASSGTLAGGPHEQYF,-,TRBV5-6,TRBJ2-7,TRBD2,16
TGTGCTAGTGGCGACCTTGGGGCGAACACTGAAGCTTTCTTT,CASGDLGANTEAFF,once,TRBV12-5,TRBJ1-1,-,14
TGTGCCAGCAGACATGGACAGGGTTACGAGCAGTACTTC,CASRHGQGYEQYF,-,TRBV27,TRBJ2-7,TRBD1,13
TGTGCCACCAGCAGTTTAACAGGGGTGTCCGCCTACGAGCAGTACTTC,CATSSLTGVSAYEQYF,-,TRBV15,TRBJ2-7,TRBD1,16
TGTGCCAGCAGCCCCTTGGGGCTCGAGCAGTACTTC,CASSPLGLEQYF,few,TRBV6-2/TRBV6-3,TRBJ2-7,-,12
TGTGCCAGCAGCCCCCGGACTAGCGGGAGATGGCCAGATACGCAGTATTTT,CASSPRTSGRWPDTQYF,-,TRBV11-2,TRBJ2-3,TRBD2,17
TGTGCCAGCAGCTTCTCGACAGTTCCAAATGAAAAACTGTTTTTT,CASSFSTVPNEKLFF,-,TRBV9,TRBJ1-4,-,15
TGTGCCAGCAGCTTACCGAGCCGTGGAGCCATATATTTT,CASSLPSRGAIYF,-,TRBV7-2,TRBJ1-3,-,13
TGTGCCAGCAGCCAAGACAGGGTATCGAGAGTGCGCTATGGCTACACCTTC,CASSQDRVSRVRYGYTF,-,TRBV3-1/TRBV3-2,TRBJ1-2,-,17
TGTGCCAGCAGTTACTCACAACGGACAGAAAACACTGAAGCTTTCTTT,CASSYSQRTENTEAFF,once,TRBV6-5,TRBJ1-1,-,16
TGCGCCAGCAGCTTGGGGGACAGGGGTAGTTCACCCCTCCACTTT,CASSLGDRGSSPLHF,-,TRBV5-1,TRBJ1-6,TRBD1,15
TGTGCCAGCAAGAACAACAGGGCTGGGGCCAACGTCCTGACTTTC,CASKNNRAGANVLTF,once,TRBV2,TRBJ2-6,-,15
TGCGCCAGCAGCTTGGAAGGGGGGGCGGCAGATACGCAGTATTTT,CASSLEGGAADTQYF,few,TRBV5-1,TRBJ2-3,-,15
TGTGCCAGCAGCCAATCTAATCTAGCGGGACCATTTAGCACAGATACGCAGTATTTT,CASSQSNLAGPFSTDTQYF,once,TRBV3-1/TRBV3-2,TRBJ2-3,TRBD2,19
TGCAGTGCTAGTGCTTCGGAGGTTACCACAGATACGCAGTATTTT,CSASASEVTTDTQYF,-,TRBV20-1,TRBJ2-3,-,15
TGTGCCTGGAGTGTACTAGGAGGGATCAGCACTGAAGCTTTCTTT,CAWSVLGGISTEAFF,-,TRBV30,TRBJ1-1,-,15
TGCAGTGCGGCGGGAGGGCACCGGTTCTTC,CSAAGGHRFF,-,TRBV20-1,TRBJ2-1,TRBD2,10
TGTGCCTGGAGTCGGGGGGGCACTGAAGCTTTCTTT,CAWSRGGTEAFF,-,TRBV30,TRBJ1-1,-,12
TGCAGCGTTGTGGCGGGGGGCACCGGGGAGCTGTTTTTT,CSVVAGGTGELFF,once,TRBV29-1,TRBJ2-2,TRBD2,13
TGTGCCAGCAGCTTTAGGTTAGCGGCCCAAGGGGATACGCAGTATTTT,CASSFRLAAQGDTQYF,-,TRBV11-2,TRBJ2-3,-,16
TGTGCCAGCAGCCCGGACAAGTCGACTGAAGCTTTCTTT,CASSPDKSTEAFF,-,TRBV7-9,TRBJ1-1,-,13
TGTGCCAGCAGCCAGGGGGGACAGGGGGATTCACCCCTCCACTTT,CASSQGGQGDSPLHF,-,TRBV14,TRBJ1-6,TRBD1,15
TGCGCCAGCAGCTCCCTCCTAGGACTAGCGGGAGGCTACAATGAGCAGTTCTTC,CASSSLLGLAGGYNEQFF,once,TRBV5-1,TRBJ2-1,TRBD2,18
TGTGCCAGCAGCCTCTTTGGGGCAAACACTGAAGCTTTCTTT,CASSLFGANTEAFF,-,TRBV6-6,TRBJ1-1,-,14
TGTGCCAGCAGCGGGGGCGGAAGCGGGAGGACCCGCAATGAGCAGTTCTTC,CASSGGGSGRTRNEQFF,few,TRBV7-9,TRBJ2-1,TRBD2,17
TGCGCCAGCAGCCTCTGGACAGGGAGATACGAGCAGTACTTC,CASSLWTGRYEQYF,-,TRBV5-1,TRBJ2-7,TRBD1,14
TGTGCCACCAGCTGGGGGGGCGGACAAGAGACCCAGTACTTC,CATSWGGGQETQYF,-,TRBV15,TRBJ2-5,-,14
TGTGCCAGCAGTTCAACGACAGGATCTGGGACTGAAGCTTTCTTT,CASSSTTGSGTEAFF,few,TRBV6-6,TRBJ1-1,-,15
TGTGCCAGCAGCTTTGTACAAACTGGCGGTGGCTACACCTTC,CASSFVQTGGGYTF,-,TRBV11-2,TRBJ1-2,-,14
TGTGCCAGTAGCTCGGGACAGGGGAACCAGCCCCAGCATTTT,CASSSGQGNQPQHF,-,TRBV19,TRBJ1-5,TRBD1,14
TGTGCCAGCAGCTTAGCTCCCCAGGTCAACTACGAGCAGTACTTC,CASSLAPQVNYEQYF,-,TRBV7-6,TRBJ2-7,-,15
TGTGCCAGCAGACAGCGGAATGAGCAGTTCTTC,CASRQRNEQFF,-,TRBV6-5,TRBJ2-1,-,11